A single sample is the source of the 24 T cell receptor beta chains below, sequenced in a study of T cells in Graves' hyperthyroidism and ophthalmopathy. RNA transcripts provided the source from which TCR beta CDR3 regions were amplified. Primed by the HTBI set, a first-round RT-PCR was run on the TCR CDR3. TCRdb reprocessed the multiplex PCR reads via MiXCR and lists one record per CDR3 protein. The sample has about 570,000 distinct CDR3 sequences, approximately 44% seen once. Sequenced: peripheral blood or thyroid tissue (not recorded which). The origin of the receptors is an adult woman with Graves' disease, either hyperthyroidism or ophthalmopathy (not recorded which).

V gene TRBV27 combines with J gene TRBJ1-1; weak D call: TRBD1 (6 bases). Germline V lookup: CDR1 MNHEY, CDR2 SMNVEV (reference sequence). Trimming took 7 bases from V and 3 from J, leaving 21 bases between them. The CDR3 is 16 residues long. The DNA of the CDR3 is TGTGCCAGCAACTTAAGGGGGGCGGTCCCTTACACTGAAGCTTTCTTT. This sequence encodes CASNLRGAVPYTEAFF.

Details on this clonotype: Because it lacks the conserved phenylalanine or tryptophan at the end, this CDR3 is likely a read error. The chain links TRBV10-2 to TRBJ1-2; 7 nucleotides match TRBD1. Per the germline V gene, CDR1 is WSHSY and CDR2 is SAAADI. V lost 8 bases, J lost 8 bases, and 14 bases stayed unmatched. CDR3 length: 14 amino acids. CDR3 DNA sequence: TGCGCCAGCGGCCGGGACAGTCCCTCCGCGGGCTACACCCTC. Protein sequence: CASGRDSPSAGYTL.

Concerning this clonotype: One junction end does not reproduce the germline sequence, and a read error may be involved. J is TRBJ1-2 and V is TRBV10-2; D call uncertain. Germline V gene lookup returns CDR1 WSHSY and CDR2 SAAADI. The CDR3 runs 15 residues. The CDR3, as DNA: TGTGCCAGCACTGACTTGGGCAGCTACAACTATGGCTACACCTTC. Protein product: CASTDLGSYNYGYTF.

The chain links TRBV29-1 to TRBJ1-1; D is unclear. Germline assignment: CDR1 SQVTM and CDR2 ANQGSEA. The CDR3 spans 12 residues. Trimming left V 5 bases short and J 4 bases short, with 11 bases between. The DNA for the CDR3 is TGCAGCGTTCGTAATACTCGCACTGAAGCTTTCTTT. Translated, it gives CSVRNTRTEAFF.

The rearrangement joins TRBV7-9 to TRBJ2-2; D call uncertain. V gave up 6 bases and J gave up 6 bases, with 26 bases separating them. The CDR3 extends over 18 amino acids. Germline V gene lookup returns CDR1 SEHNR and CDR2 FQNEAQ (reference sequence). CDR3 sequence: CASSFRLFRPGYPGELFF. The CDR3, as DNA: TGTGCCAGCAGTTTCCGGCTATTTCGACCCGGGTATCCCGGGGAGCTGTTTTTT. Using reference TRBV7-9 and TRBJ2-2 for the parts outside the CDR3, the full variable domain is DTGVSQNPRHKITKRGQNVTFRCDPISEHNRLYWYRQTLGQGPEFLTYFQNEAQLEKSRLLSDRFSAERPKGSFSTLEIQRTEQGDSAMYLCASSFRLFRPGYPGELFFGEGSRLTVL.

V usage is TRBV5-1 and J usage is TRBJ2-6, with unresolved D. CDR3 size: 15 residues. The germline V gene has CDR1 SGHRS and CDR2 YFSETQ. V dropped 0 bases and J dropped 0 bases, with 4 bases sitting between them. The CDR3 reads CASSLANSGANVLTF. For the CDR3, the DNA is TGCGCCAGCAGCTTGGCCAACTCTGGGGCCAACGTCCTGACTTTC.

The gene calls are TRBV24-1 and TRBJ2-1; D is ambiguous. V was clipped by 4 bases and J by 10 bases, with 10 bases between them. From germline, CDR1 is KGHDR and CDR2 SFDVKD. CDR3 length: 12 amino acids. In nucleotides, the CDR3 is TGTGCCACCAGTGACTTCGACACCGAGCAGTTCTTC. Protein sequence: CATSDFDTEQFF.

The chain couples TRBV10-3 to TRBJ2-7, with 7 bases that match TRBD2. The germline CDR1 and CDR2 sequences are ENHRY and SYGVKD. V was pared by 5 bases and J by 4 bases, with 5 bases of the junction left unmatched. The CDR3 totals 13 residues. The DNA for the CDR3 is TGTGCCATCAGTTTCCTCGGGGGGTACGAGCAGTACTTC. As protein: CAISFLGGYEQYF.

This clonotype was picked up one time. V is TRBV19 and J is TRBJ1-4, with 11 bases that match TRBD1. Germline V gene sequence: CDR1 LNHDA, CDR2 SQIVND (reference sequence). The CDR3 is made up of 13 amino acids. The CDR3 DNA is TGTGTCAGCGGGACAGGGGGTAGTGAAAAACTGTTTTTT. This sequence encodes CVSGTGGSEKLFF.

This clonotype came up many times. The V and J genes are TRBV4-1 and TRBJ1-2; 12 bases align to TRBD1. Germline values: CDR1 MGHRA, CDR2 YSYEKL. V shed 3 bases and J 6 bases; nucleotides not matched to a gene: 5. This CDR3 is 15 amino acids long. CDR3: CASSHRDRGQDGYTF. CDR3 in DNA: TGCGCCAGCAGCCATAGGGACAGGGGGCAGGATGGCTACACCTTC.

This clonotype was detected only a few times. The CDR3 sequence: CASSYPTRRTEAFF. For the CDR3, the DNA is TGTGCCAGCAGTTATCCGACCCGGAGGACTGAAGCTTTCTTT. V gene TRBV28 combines with J gene TRBJ1-1; no clear D gene. This CDR3 spans 14 amino acids. The germline V gene encodes CDR1 MDHEN and CDR2 SYDVKM. V was shortened by 4 bases and J by 5 bases, with 14 bases between the two germline ends.

The V gene is TRBV29-1, the J gene TRBJ2-7; no definite D call. Germline V lookup: CDR1 SQVTM, CDR2 ANQGSEA. Trimming took 6 bases from V and 5 from J, leaving 17 bases between them. The CDR3 runs 13 residues. The CDR3 bases are TGCAGCGTCGGCGGTCAGGCAGTCCACGAGCAGTACTTC. Encoded protein: CSVGGQAVHEQYF.

This clonotype was detected ten times or more. V usage is TRBV6-1 and J usage is TRBJ1-2, with D perhaps TRBD1 (5 bases). In germline, CDR1 is MNHNS, CDR2 SASEGT. Trimming removed 3 bases from V and 4 bases from J, with 12 bases in between. The CDR3 consists of 14 residues. The CDR3 region is CASSDGRGFYGYTF. The CDR3 bases are TGTGCCAGCAGTGATGGTAGGGGATTCTATGGCTACACCTTC.

This clonotype was recorded only once. Possible read error: a much larger clone is one base away. This chain uses TRBV4-2 with TRBJ1-5; TRBD1 aligns across 8 bases. The CDR3 sequence is 16 residues long. Germline V gene data show CDR1 as LGHNA and CDR2 as YNFKEQ. The V and J ends lost 3 bases and 5 bases, in that order; junction bases with no gene match: 9. CDR3: CASSHIGQGIDQPQHF. The CDR3 region has the DNA TGTGCCAGCAGCCACATCGGACAGGGAATCGATCAGCCCCAGCATTTT.

This clonotype was found many times. One end of the junction is discordant with germline, which a read error may explain. This chain joins TRBV5-5 and TRBJ2-5, with a tentative D call TRBD1 (6 bases). This CDR3 is 20 amino acids long. Germline V gives CDR1 SGHKS, CDR2 YYEKEE (reference sequence). Here the CDR3 reads CASSLDVGGRWRMVEETQHF. The DNA for the CDR3 is TGTGCCAGCAGCTTGGATGTAGGGGGAAGATGGAGGATGGTGGAAGAGACCCAGCACTTC.

The chain joins TRBV7-2 to TRBJ2-7; TRBD1 is a possible D gene (6 bases). Trimming removed 6 bases from V and 0 bases from J, with 9 bases in between. CDR1 and CDR2 from the germline V gene are SGHTA and FQGNSA. The CDR3 has 13 residues. Written as DNA, the CDR3 is TGTGCCAGCAGAGCGGACAGCTCCTACGAGCAGTACTTC. This codes for CASRADSSYEQYF.

The chain recombines TRBV7-9 with TRBJ1-4, with D possibly TRBD1 on 5 matching bases. Trimming stripped 5 bases from V and 8 bases from J, with 24 bases between. Germline-derived CDR1 and CDR2 are SEHNR and FQNEAQ (reference sequence). This CDR3 is built from 17 residues. The CDR3 region has the DNA TGTGCCAGCAGCCAAGATGGTGCTAGCGGGACGGGCGAAAAACTGTTTTTT. Protein sequence: CASSQDGASGTGEKLFF.

The chain links TRBV2 to TRBJ1-6; TRBD1 matches at 7 bases. Germline loops: CDR1 SNHLY, CDR2 FYNNEI. V trimming: 2 bases; J trimming: 7 bases; junction bases outside the gene matches: 5. The CDR3 consists of 15 residues. The CDR3: CASSEQGVENSPLHF. The CDR3 DNA reads TGTGCCAGCAGTGAACAGGGGGTGGAAAATTCACCCCTCCACTTT.

As to this clonotype: Given a much more abundant clone one base away, this may be a read error. This sequence joins TRBV5-5 and TRBJ2-7; D might be TRBD2 (6 bases). The CDR3 length is 13 residues. The V gene's germline CDR1 is SGHKS and CDR2 YYEKEE (reference sequence). V was clipped by 10 bases and J by 0 bases, with 14 bases between them. The CDR3: CAGNLGSSYEQYF. In DNA form, the CDR3 reads TGTGCCGGCAACCTCGGGAGCTCCTACGAGCAGTACTTC.

This clonotype was picked up a small number of times. The V call is TRBV20-1, the J call TRBJ1-5; D gene ambiguous. This CDR3 has 15 amino acids. Germline CDR1 is DFQATT and CDR2 is SNEGSKA (reference sequence). The V end lost 2 bases, the J end lost 3 bases, and 14 bases lay between the germline ends. CDR3 nucleotides: TGCAGTGCTAGACCGGGCCTTCCAGCCAATCAGCCCCAGCATTTT. Translation gives CSARPGLPANQPQHF.

On this clonotype itself: This could be a read error, since a much larger clone is one nucleotide away. The CDR3 here is CASSSRNEERLFF. CDR3 nucleotides: TGTGCCAGCAGTAGTCGGAACGAAGAAAGACTGTTTTTT. This chain connects TRBV28 to TRBJ1-4, with unresolved D. The germline V gene encodes CDR1 MDHEN and CDR2 SYDVKM. The CDR3 covers 13 residues. Drawing the rest from reference TRBV28 and TRBJ1-4, the complete variable domain is DVKVTQSSRYLVKRTGEKVFLECVQDMDHENMFWYRQDPGLGLRLIYFSYDVKMKEKGDIPEGYSVSREKKERFSLILESASTNQTSMYLCASSSRNEERLFFGSGTQLSVL.

The rearrangement uses TRBV15 and TRBJ2-6; D tentatively fits TRBD1 or TRBD2 (6 bases each). The CDR3 sequence is 17 residues long. Trimming took off 1 base at V and 4 bases at J, with 14 bases between the two ends. Germline CDR1 LNHNV, CDR2 YYDKDF (reference sequence). The CDR3 coding sequence is TGTGCCACCAGCAGAGTGAAGGGGGGCGGCGGGGCCAACGTCCTGACTTTC. Translation: CATSRVKGGGGANVLTF.

CDR3 amino acids: CASSLGGLQGNTEAFF. The CDR3 DNA reads TGCGCCAGCAGCTTGGGGGGATTACAGGGGAACACTGAAGCTTTCTTT. The V call is TRBV5-1, the J call TRBJ1-1, with D possibly matching TRBD1 (6 bases). The CDR3 runs to 16 residues. Germline CDR1 and CDR2: SGHRS and YFSETQ. V lost 0 bases and J lost 1, with 13 bases in between.

In its sample, this clonotype was seen a few times. The gene calls are TRBV15 and TRBJ1-1, with a possible D match to TRBD1 (5 bases). Germline loops: CDR1 LNHNV, CDR2 YYDKDF (reference sequence). V was cut by 1 base and J by 1 base, with 7 bases left in between. The CDR3 has 14 amino acids. CDR3 in DNA: TGTGCCACCAGCAGAGGTCAGGGGAACACTGAAGCTTTCTTT. Translation: CATSRGQGNTEAFF.